Listed below are T cell receptor beta chains from one sample, sequenced in a study of blood T cell repertoires in COVID-19. Only in-frame clones appear in the TCRdb table, and some are missing; sequencing was by immunoSEQ multiplex PCR. The data show 140,000 or so clones, around 79% seen once. The source material was peripheral blood. All receptors derive from a woman in her seventies with COVID-19, enrolled during active disease. Each CDR3 is given with its conserved first and last residue. The D gene is left open where the match is weak. Rows give clone size only sometimes, using once, few, many, or a class for an expanded clone.

CDR3 length: 11; D gene: -; J gene: TRBJ2-5; clone size: -; V gene: TRBV29-1; CDR3 protein: CSAPLAETQYF; CDR3 DNA: TGCAGCGCCCCCCTAGCGGAGACCCAGTACTTC
CDR3 length: 15; D gene: TRBD1; J gene: TRBJ2-7; clone size: -; V gene: TRBV5-4; CDR3 protein: CASSRDRASSYEQYF; CDR3 DNA: TGTGCCAGCAGCCGGGACAGGGCTAGCTCCTACGAGCAGTACTTC
CDR3 length: 15; D gene: TRBD1; J gene: TRBJ1-6; clone size: -; V gene: TRBV6-2/TRBV6-3; CDR3 protein: CASSQRTGMNSPLHF; CDR3 DNA: TGTGCCAGCAGCCAGCGGACAGGGATGAATTCACCCCTCCACTTT
CDR3 length: 13; D gene: -; J gene: TRBJ2-1; clone size: -; V gene: TRBV12-3/TRBV12-4; CDR3 protein: CASSPGTYNEQFF; CDR3 DNA: TGTGCCAGCAGCCCCGGGACCTACAATGAGCAGTTCTTC
CDR3 length: 16; D gene: TRBD1; J gene: TRBJ2-2; clone size: -; V gene: TRBV5-1; CDR3 protein: CASSRTGDPYAGELFF; CDR3 DNA: TGCGCCAGCAGCCGCACAGGGGACCCTTACGCCGGGGAGCTGTTTTTT
CDR3 length: 15; D gene: TRBD2; J gene: TRBJ2-1; clone size: few; V gene: TRBV18; CDR3 protein: CASSPSGGSSNEQFF; CDR3 DNA: TGTGCCAGCTCACCTAGCGGGGGGTCGTCCAATGAGCAGTTCTTC
CDR3 length: 13; D gene: -; J gene: TRBJ1-2; clone size: -; V gene: TRBV2; CDR3 protein: CASSSLDSYGYTF; CDR3 DNA: TGTGCCAGCAGTTCACTCGACAGCTATGGCTACACCTTC
CDR3 length: 15; D gene: TRBD1; J gene: TRBJ2-7; clone size: -; V gene: TRBV7-3; CDR3 protein: CASSATPGGRYEQYF; CDR3 DNA: TGTGCCAGCAGCGCGACCCCAGGGGGCCGCTACGAGCAGTACTTC
CDR3 length: 13; D gene: -; J gene: TRBJ2-3; clone size: -; V gene: TRBV28; CDR3 protein: CASRKTGTDTQYF; CDR3 DNA: TGTGCCAGCAGGAAGACAGGAACAGATACGCAGTATTTT
CDR3 length: 15; D gene: -; J gene: TRBJ2-7; clone size: -; V gene: TRBV4-3; CDR3 protein: CASSQTTSLGSEQYF; CDR3 DNA: TGCGCCAGCAGCCAAACCACCAGTTTGGGCTCCGAGCAGTACTTC
CDR3 length: 14; D gene: TRBD2; J gene: TRBJ2-1; clone size: -; V gene: TRBV30; CDR3 protein: CAWRPGLANNEQFF; CDR3 DNA: TGTGCCTGGAGACCGGGACTAGCAAACAATGAGCAGTTCTTC
CDR3 length: 12; D gene: TRBD1; J gene: TRBJ1-1; clone size: -; V gene: TRBV7-2; CDR3 protein: CASSLRTGLAFF; CDR3 DNA: TGTGCCAGCAGCTTAAGGACAGGGCTGGCTTTCTTT
CDR3 length: 16; D gene: TRBD2; J gene: TRBJ2-3; clone size: -; V gene: TRBV7-2; CDR3 protein: CASSTGLAGGTDTQYF; CDR3 DNA: TGTGCCAGCAGCACTGGACTAGCGGGGGGCACAGATACGCAGTATTTT
CDR3 length: 16; D gene: TRBD1; J gene: TRBJ2-5; clone size: -; V gene: TRBV6-2/TRBV6-3; CDR3 protein: CASSKAPGQGKETQYF; CDR3 DNA: TGTGCCAGCAGCAAGGCCCCCGGACAGGGAAAAGAGACCCAGTACTTC
CDR3 length: 16; D gene: -; J gene: TRBJ1-5; clone size: -; V gene: TRBV18; CDR3 protein: CASSPRRQGDNQPQHF; CDR3 DNA: TGTGCCAGCTCACCCAGACGGCAAGGAGACAATCAGCCCCAGCATTTT
CDR3 length: 14; D gene: -; J gene: TRBJ1-5; clone size: -; V gene: TRBV7-4; CDR3 protein: CASSQPHRNQPQHF; CDR3 DNA: TGTGCCAGCAGCCAACCCCACAGGAATCAGCCCCAGCATTTT
CDR3 length: 14; D gene: -; J gene: TRBJ1-5; clone size: few; V gene: TRBV6-1; CDR3 protein: CASSETENDQPQHF; CDR3 DNA: TGTGCCAGCAGTGAAACGGAGAACGATCAGCCCCAGCATTTT
CDR3 length: 14; D gene: TRBD1; J gene: TRBJ2-2; clone size: -; V gene: TRBV6-5; CDR3 protein: CAIARDRVAGELFF; CDR3 DNA: TGTGCCATCGCCCGGGACAGGGTGGCCGGGGAGCTGTTTTTT
CDR3 length: 15; D gene: -; J gene: TRBJ1-2; clone size: once; V gene: TRBV3-1/TRBV3-2; CDR3 protein: CASSPTGTNPYGYTF; CDR3 DNA: TGTGCCAGCAGCCCAACCGGGACAAACCCTTATGGCTACACCTTC
CDR3 length: 16; D gene: -; J gene: TRBJ2-1; clone size: -; V gene: TRBV5-1; CDR3 protein: CASSLWVGSSYNEQFF; CDR3 DNA: TGCGCCAGCAGCCTCTGGGTGGGGAGCTCCTACAATGAGCAGTTCTTC
CDR3 length: 15; D gene: -; J gene: TRBJ2-7; clone size: -; V gene: TRBV7-9; CDR3 protein: CASSPLGQGGHEQYF; CDR3 DNA: TGTGCCAGCAGCCCACTGGGGCAGGGGGGCCACGAGCAGTACTTC
CDR3 length: 15; D gene: -; J gene: TRBJ1-1; clone size: -; V gene: TRBV2; CDR3 protein: CASSGETATRSEAFF; CDR3 DNA: TGTGCCAGCAGTGGAGAGACAGCTACGCGGAGTGAAGCTTTCTTT
CDR3 length: 16; D gene: TRBD1; J gene: TRBJ1-6; clone size: -; V gene: TRBV6-1; CDR3 protein: CASSGGTGVRNSPLHF; CDR3 DNA: TGTGCCAGCAGTGGCGGGACAGGGGTTCGGAATTCACCCCTCCACTTT
CDR3 length: 15; D gene: TRBD2; J gene: TRBJ2-3; clone size: -; V gene: TRBV2; CDR3 protein: CASSLSGVSTDTQYF; CDR3 DNA: TGTGCCAGCAGCCTTAGCGGGGTTAGCACAGATACGCAGTATTTT
CDR3 length: 16; D gene: TRBD1; J gene: TRBJ1-6; clone size: -; V gene: TRBV5-1; CDR3 protein: CASSGDRTSYNSPLHF; CDR3 DNA: TGCGCCAGCAGCGGGGACAGGACGTCCTATAATTCACCCCTCCACTTT
CDR3 length: 16; D gene: -; J gene: TRBJ1-1; clone size: few; V gene: TRBV18; CDR3 protein: CASSRGGNQLNTEAFF; CDR3 DNA: TGTGCCAGCTCACGAGGCGGAAACCAACTGAACACTGAAGCTTTCTTT
CDR3 length: 14; D gene: -; J gene: TRBJ1-1; clone size: -; V gene: TRBV19; CDR3 protein: CASSMRDRNTEAFF; CDR3 DNA: TGTGCCAGTAGTATGCGGGACCGGAACACTGAAGCTTTCTTT
CDR3 length: 19; D gene: -; J gene: TRBJ1-6; clone size: -; V gene: TRBV4-3; CDR3 protein: CASSQDSKWGPSYNSPLHF; CDR3 DNA: TGCGCCAGCAGCCAAGATTCGAAGTGGGGGCCCTCCTATAATTCACCCCTCCACTTT
CDR3 length: 16; D gene: TRBD2; J gene: TRBJ2-3; clone size: -; V gene: TRBV7-2; CDR3 protein: CASSVTSGLSTDTQYF; CDR3 DNA: TGTGCCAGCAGCGTTACTAGCGGGCTAAGCACAGATACGCAGTATTTT
CDR3 length: 15; D gene: TRBD1; J gene: TRBJ2-7; clone size: -; V gene: TRBV5-6; CDR3 protein: CASSLYGTGVDEQYF; CDR3 DNA: TGTGCCAGCAGCTTATACGGGACAGGTGTTGACGAGCAGTACTTC
CDR3 length: 15; D gene: -; J gene: TRBJ2-7; clone size: few; V gene: TRBV7-6; CDR3 protein: CASSLDRDNAYEQYF; CDR3 DNA: TGTGCCAGCAGCTTAGACCGGGACAATGCCTACGAGCAGTACTTC
CDR3 length: 15; D gene: -; J gene: TRBJ1-3; clone size: -; V gene: TRBV4-1; CDR3 protein: CASSQVGSGGNTIYF; CDR3 DNA: TGCGCCAGCAGCCAAGTCGGGAGTGGGGGAAACACCATATATTTT
CDR3 length: 15; D gene: -; J gene: TRBJ2-7; clone size: -; V gene: TRBV3-1/TRBV3-2; CDR3 protein: CASSQYGRGPYEQYF; CDR3 DNA: TGTGCCAGCAGCCAATATGGCAGGGGACCCTACGAGCAGTACTTC
CDR3 length: 15; D gene: -; J gene: TRBJ2-1; clone size: -; V gene: TRBV12-5; CDR3 protein: CASARGTDPYNEQFF; CDR3 DNA: TGTGCTAGTGCACGGGGGACGGATCCCTACAATGAGCAGTTCTTC
CDR3 length: 17; D gene: -; J gene: TRBJ1-3; clone size: -; V gene: TRBV4-1; CDR3 protein: CASSQDRGGISGNTIYF; CDR3 DNA: TGCGCCAGCAGCCAAGATCGGGGAGGAATCTCTGGAAACACCATATATTTT
CDR3 length: 14; D gene: -; J gene: TRBJ2-1; clone size: -; V gene: TRBV5-1; CDR3 protein: CASSSQPSENEQFF; CDR3 DNA: TGCGCCAGCAGTTCCCAACCCTCGGAGAATGAGCAGTTCTTC
CDR3 length: 13; D gene: -; J gene: TRBJ2-3; clone size: -; V gene: TRBV10-3; CDR3 protein: CASRGGGTDTQYF; CDR3 DNA: TGTGCCTCAAGGGGGGGAGGCACAGATACGCAGTATTTT
CDR3 length: 13; D gene: -; J gene: TRBJ1-4; clone size: -; V gene: TRBV28; CDR3 protein: CASSGGAEEKLFF; CDR3 DNA: TGTGCCAGCAGCGGGGGGGCAGAGGAAAAACTGTTTTTT
CDR3 length: 15; D gene: TRBD1; J gene: TRBJ2-3; clone size: once; V gene: TRBV5-4; CDR3 protein: CASSTRTGYTDTQYF; CDR3 DNA: TGTGCCAGCAGCACCCGGACAGGTTATACAGATACGCAGTATTTT
CDR3 length: 12; D gene: -; J gene: TRBJ1-5; clone size: -; V gene: TRBV28; CDR3 protein: CASSLLGQPQHF; CDR3 DNA: TGTGCCAGCAGTTTATTGGGCCAGCCCCAGCATTTT
CDR3 length: 13; D gene: -; J gene: TRBJ1-3; clone size: once; V gene: TRBV7-3; CDR3 protein: CASSLDSGNTIYF; CDR3 DNA: TGTGCCAGCAGCCTAGACTCTGGAAACACCATATATTTT
CDR3 length: 15; D gene: TRBD1; J gene: TRBJ2-1; clone size: -; V gene: TRBV7-7; CDR3 protein: CASSPGGGQYNEQFF; CDR3 DNA: TGTGCTAGCAGCCCTGGTGGGGGACAGTACAATGAGCAGTTCTTC
CDR3 length: 14; D gene: TRBD1; J gene: TRBJ1-2; clone size: -; V gene: TRBV4-1; CDR3 protein: CASRGAGGVYGYTF; CDR3 DNA: TGCGCCAGCAGGGGGGCAGGGGGTGTCTATGGCTACACCTTC
CDR3 length: 15; D gene: -; J gene: TRBJ1-3; clone size: few; V gene: TRBV4-2; CDR3 protein: CASSQDLLRGNTIYF; CDR3 DNA: TGTGCCAGCAGCCAAGATTTGCTACGCGGAAACACCATATATTTT
CDR3 length: 16; D gene: TRBD2; J gene: TRBJ2-3; clone size: -; V gene: TRBV5-4; CDR3 protein: CASKPVGLAGTDTQYF; CDR3 DNA: TGTGCCAGCAAGCCCGTTGGGCTAGCGGGGACAGATACGCAGTATTTT
CDR3 length: 16; D gene: TRBD1; J gene: TRBJ1-2; clone size: -; V gene: TRBV18; CDR3 protein: CASSPRDRGANYGYTF; CDR3 DNA: TGTGCCAGCTCACCCCGGGACAGGGGAGCTAACTATGGCTACACCTTC
CDR3 length: 14; D gene: -; J gene: TRBJ1-3; clone size: -; V gene: TRBV9; CDR3 protein: CASRGPSSGNTIYF; CDR3 DNA: TGTGCCAGCAGGGGGCCGAGCTCTGGAAACACCATATATTTT
CDR3 length: 14; D gene: -; J gene: TRBJ1-2; clone size: -; V gene: TRBV25-1; CDR3 protein: CASSEAGDNYGYTF; CDR3 DNA: TGTGCCAGCAGTGAGGCGGGGGACAACTATGGCTACACCTTC
CDR3 length: 14; D gene: -; J gene: TRBJ1-1; clone size: few; V gene: TRBV7-8; CDR3 protein: CASSLTRTGTEAFF; CDR3 DNA: TGTGCCAGCAGCTTAACCCGAACGGGCACTGAAGCTTTCTTT
CDR3 length: 13; D gene: -; J gene: TRBJ1-1; clone size: -; V gene: TRBV7-9; CDR3 protein: CASSLGLDTEAFF; CDR3 DNA: TGTGCCAGCAGCCTCGGTTTGGACACTGAAGCTTTCTTT
CDR3 length: 14; D gene: TRBD1; J gene: TRBJ2-3; clone size: -; V gene: TRBV6-5; CDR3 protein: CASRRDSTTDTQYF; CDR3 DNA: TGTGCCAGCAGAAGGGACAGTACCACAGATACGCAGTATTTT